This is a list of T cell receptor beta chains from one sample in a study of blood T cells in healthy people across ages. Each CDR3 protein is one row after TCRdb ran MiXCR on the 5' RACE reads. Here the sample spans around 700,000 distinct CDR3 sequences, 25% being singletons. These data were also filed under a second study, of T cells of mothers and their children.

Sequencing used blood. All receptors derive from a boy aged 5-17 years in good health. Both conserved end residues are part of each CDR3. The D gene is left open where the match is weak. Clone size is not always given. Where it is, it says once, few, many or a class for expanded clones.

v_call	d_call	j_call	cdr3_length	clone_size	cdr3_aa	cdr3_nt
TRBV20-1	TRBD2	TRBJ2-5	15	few	CSAAPTSGGRETQYF	TGCAGTGCTGCCCCGACTAGCGGGGGAAGGGAGACCCAGTACTTC
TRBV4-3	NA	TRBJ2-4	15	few	CASSQEGGFVDIQYF	TGCGCCAGCAGCCAGGAAGGGGGTTTCGTGGACATTCAGTACTTC
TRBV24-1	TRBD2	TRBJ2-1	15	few	CATSAFSGGVDEQFF	TGTGCCACCAGTGCTTTTAGCGGGGGGGTCGATGAGCAGTTCTTC
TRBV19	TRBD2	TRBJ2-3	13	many	CASSAGGPNTQYF	TGTGCCAGTAGTGCGGGAGGGCCGAATACGCAGTATTTT
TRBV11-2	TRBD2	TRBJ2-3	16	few	CASSLDKLAGADTQYF	TGTGCCAGCAGCTTAGATAAACTAGCGGGGGCAGATACGCAGTATTTT
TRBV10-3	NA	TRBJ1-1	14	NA	CAISESGGGTEAFF	TGTGCCATCAGTGAGTCTGGGGGGGGCACTGAAGCTTTCTTT
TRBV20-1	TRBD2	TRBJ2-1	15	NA	CSARSLLAGYNEQFF	TGCAGTGCTAGATCGTTACTAGCGGGGTACAATGAGCAGTTCTTC
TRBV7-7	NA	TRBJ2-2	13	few	CASSLDRTGELFF	TGTGCTAGCAGCTTAGATCGCACCGGGGAGCTGTTTTTT
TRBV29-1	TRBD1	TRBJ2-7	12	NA	CSVEAGGNEQYF	TGCAGCGTTGAGGCAGGGGGCAACGAGCAGTACTTC
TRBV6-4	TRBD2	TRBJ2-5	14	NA	CASSEGTTGETQYF	TGTGCCAGCAGTGAAGGGACTACGGGAGAGACCCAGTACTTC
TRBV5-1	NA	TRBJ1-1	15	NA	CASSPEKGVGTEAFF	TGCGCCAGCAGCCCGGAAAAGGGGGTCGGAACTGAAGCTTTCTTT
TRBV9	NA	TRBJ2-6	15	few	CASTLGGPGANVLTF	TGTGCCAGCACCTTAGGGGGGCCTGGGGCCAACGTCCTGACTTTC
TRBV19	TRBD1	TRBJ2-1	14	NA	CASSLQGAQDEQFF	TGTGCCAGTAGTTTGCAGGGGGCGCAGGATGAGCAGTTCTTC
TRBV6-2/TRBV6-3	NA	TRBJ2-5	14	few	CASTIRSAGETQYF	TGTGCCAGCACCATACGGTCCGCCGGGGAGACCCAGTACTTC
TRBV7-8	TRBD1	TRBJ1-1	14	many	CASSLQGANTEAFF	TGTGCCAGCAGCTTACAGGGGGCAAACACTGAAGCTTTCTTT
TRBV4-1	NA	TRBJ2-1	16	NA	CASSQDFGTEYNEQFF	TGCGCCAGCAGCCAAGATTTTGGGACTGAATACAATGAGCAGTTCTTC